The clone carrying this T cell receptor beta chain was detected many times. Its antigen is not known. Original processing methods: The study's classifier, a distant-metastasis tool for papillary thyroid cancer, was built using CDR3 differences across clinicopathological groups. TCRdb reprocessed the PCR reads via MiXCR. TCRdb, not the authors, supplied the V and J calls. The table has about 85,000 clones, 8.6% seen once. No treatment of any kind had been given to any patient before thyroid surgery. The data belong to a study of metastatic and nonmetastatic thyroid tumors. Whole-study context: Repertoires from blood and tumor or nodule tissue of malignant and benign thyroid patients were compared.

V was cut by 1 base and J by 0 bases, with 8 bases left in between. CDR3 length: 15 residues. Germline-derived CDR1 and CDR2 are SSHAT and FNYEAQ (reference sequence). Study results and caveats: It was reportedly found that TCR beta diversity was significantly higher in malignant thyroid tumors than in benign nodules, a difference seen in both blood and tumor samples.

The sample taken for sequencing was blood. The chain combines TRBV7-7 with TRBJ2-3; a weak D match, TRBD2 (6 bases). The receptor comes from a female donor with papillary thyroid cancer or a benign thyroid nodule (not recorded which). Some clones in this sample may be carry-over from other donors' samples. The CDR3 loop is CASSLGGDSTDTQYF. The CDR3 nucleotides read TGTGCCAGCAGCTTAGGGGGGGACAGCACAGATACGCAGTATTTT.